This T cell receptor beta chain was identified in a study of T cells in Graves' hyperthyroidism and ophthalmopathy. Amplified TCR beta CDR3 regions came from RNA transcripts. With the HTBI primer set, the TCR CDR3 went through a first round of RT-PCR. TCRdb recomputed calls from the multiplex PCR reads with MiXCR, one row per CDR3 protein. The table has around 420,000 distinct CDR3 sequences, roughly 14% seen once. This clonotype was seen ten or more times. Germline V CDR1 and CDR2: MNHNS, SASEGT. The length of the CDR3 is 14 residues. V was clipped by 5 bases and J by 1 base, with 12 bases between them.

The chain uses TRBV6-1 and TRBJ2-7; tentatively, D is TRBD2 (6 bases). The origin of this receptor is a young woman with Graves' hyperthyroidism. The sample was blood. The CDR3 DNA reads as TGTGCCAGCAGTTCCCCCGGGACTTCCTACGAGCAGTACTTC. Protein product: CASSSPGTSYEQYF.